These 13 T cell receptor beta chains share one sample of origin, sequenced in a study of blood T cell repertoires in COVID-19. Clones were read by immunoSEQ multiplex PCR, and TCRdb kept only the in-frame ones, dropping some. This table has some 200,000 clones, 70% to 85% appearing once. Sequenced material: peripheral blood. All receptors come from a man in his forties or fifties with active or convalescent COVID-19.

The V gene is TRBV11-2, the J gene TRBJ1-2; D might be TRBD1 (5 bases). Trimming left V 4 bases short and J 6 bases short, with 15 bases between. CDR1 and CDR2 (germline): SGHAT, FQNNGV. The CDR3 covers 14 residues. DNA for the CDR3: TGTGCCAGCAGCTCGGGGGTTGTAAGCAATGGCTACACCTTC. Translation: CASSSGVVSNGYTF.

This chain uses TRBV7-2 with TRBJ1-6, with 9 nucleotides matching TRBD1. With V trimmed by 1 base and J by 9 bases, 4 bases remained unmatched. The CDR3 totals 15 residues. Germline V lookup: CDR1 SGHTA, CDR2 FQGNSA. This chain's CDR3 is CASSLGDRETSPLHF. In DNA, the CDR3 is TGTGCCAGCAGCTTAGGGGACAGGGAAACTTCACCCCTCCACTTT.

The chain uses TRBV6-1 and TRBJ2-5, with a possible D match to TRBD2 (7 bases). CDR1 MNHNS and CDR2 SASEGT come from the germline V gene. This CDR3 comprises 15 residues. The V and J ends lost 3 bases and 3 bases respectively, with 14 bases between them. The CDR3 spells CASSDLGEGEETQYF. CDR3 nucleotides: TGTGCCAGCAGTGACCTGGGGGAGGGGGAAGAGACCCAGTACTTC.

The chain employs TRBV6-5 and TRBJ2-3, with 8 nucleotides matching TRBD2. The CDR3 totals 15 residues. Germline CDR1 is MNHEY and CDR2 is SVGAGI. V trimming: 5 bases; J trimming: 5 bases; junction bases outside the gene matches: 9. CDR3 loop: CASSHPPGGKDTQYF. The CDR3 DNA sequence: TGTGCCAGCAGTCATCCTCCGGGAGGGAAAGATACGCAGTATTTT.

The chain links TRBV10-3 to TRBJ1-5, with 7 bases fitting TRBD1. Germline values: CDR1 ENHRY, CDR2 SYGVKD. The CDR3 is 15 residues long. V gave up 4 bases and J gave up 4 bases; unmatched junction bases: 7. The CDR3 reads CAISAMTGLNQPQHF. As DNA, the CDR3 is TGTGCCATCAGTGCGATGACAGGGTTGAATCAGCCCCAGCATTTT.

This clone was picked up a small number of times. The gene calls are TRBV7-9 and TRBJ1-2; possible D gene TRBD1, 6 bases. Germline V gene lookup returns CDR1 SEHNR and CDR2 FQNEAQ (reference sequence). The ends were cut back, 1 base at V and 4 bases at J, with 13 bases in the middle. The CDR3 consists of 15 residues. This CDR3 is CASSLDRDGGYGYTF. CDR3 in DNA: TGTGCCAGCAGCTTAGACAGGGACGGAGGCTATGGCTACACCTTC. The full variable domain, completed using reference TRBV7-9 and TRBJ1-2, is DTGVSQNPRHKITKRGQNVTFRCDPISEHNRLYWYRQTLGQGPEFLTYFQNEAQLEKSRLLSDRFSAERPKGSFSTLEIQRTEQGDSAMYLCASSLDRDGGYGYTFGSGTRLTVV.

The V and J genes are TRBV5-1 and TRBJ2-3; maybe TRBD1 (6 bases). With 2 bases removed from V and 2 bases from J, the gap between germline ends came to 9 bases. This CDR3 has 14 residues. Germline CDR1 reads SGHRS; CDR2 reads YFSETQ. CDR3 sequence (DNA): TGCGCCAGCAGCTTTAGACAGGTCACAGATACGCAGTATTTT. Protein sequence: CASSFRQVTDTQYF.

The chain combines TRBV7-8 with TRBJ1-6; D gene unclear. Germline CDR1 and CDR2: SGHVS and FQNEAQ. V lost 1 base and J 7 bases, leaving 8 bases between the germline ends. This CDR3 has 14 amino acids. CDR3 DNA: TGTGCCAGCAGCTTAGGAGGCCCAAATTCACCCCTCCACTTT. Translating gives CASSLGGPNSPLHF.

The chain combines TRBV21-1 with TRBJ2-7; TRBD1 reflects the table's D call only, with no check against the DNA. TRBV21-1 is a pseudogene segment. The CDR3 covers 14 residues. The CDR3 here is CASSKEKDRARQYF. The CDR3 DNA reads as TGTGCCAGCAGCAAAGAGAAGGACAGGGCAAGGCAGTACTTC.

The gene calls are TRBV2 and TRBJ1-2; TRBD1 aligns across 9 bases. Trimming removed 5 bases from V and 5 bases from J; junction bases left unmatched: 9. The CDR3 extends over 15 amino acids. Germline V gene sequence: CDR1 SNHLY, CDR2 FYNNEI. The CDR3 protein is CASSYRGRGDYGYTF. CDR3 bases: TGTGCCAGCAGTTACAGGGGGCGCGGGGATTATGGCTACACCTTC.

The V call is TRBV10-3, the J call TRBJ1-2, with 8 bases lining up with TRBD1. Germline CDR1 reads ENHRY; CDR2 reads SYGVKD. V trimming: 0 bases; J trimming: 7 bases; junction bases outside the gene matches: 4. The CDR3 length is 14 residues. The CDR3 here is CAISESTGEVGYTF. Written as DNA, the CDR3 is TGTGCCATCAGTGAGTCGACAGGGGAAGTTGGCTACACCTTC.

The chain uses TRBV6-2 or TRBV6-3 and TRBJ2-7, with a tentative D call TRBD2 (5 bases). This CDR3 region has 12 residues. CDR1 is MNHEY and CDR2 is SVGEGT in the germline V gene. V lost 2 bases, J lost 4 bases, and 6 bases lay in between. DNA of the CDR3: TGTGCCAGCAGTTACCGGGGATACGAGCAGTACGTC. Residues: CASSYRGYEQYV.

The CDR3 here is CASSTQGAVGELFF. Here the CDR3 DNA reads TGCGCCAGCAGTACTCAGGGGGCTGTCGGGGAGCTGTTTTTT. The chain joins TRBV5-1 to TRBJ2-2; 8 bases line up with TRBD1. Germline lookup yields CDR1 SGHRS and CDR2 YFSETQ. V lost 5 bases to trimming and J lost 7 bases; unmatched junction nucleotides: 7. This CDR3 is built from 14 residues.